This T cell receptor beta chain originates from a study of cytomegalovirus exposure and HLA in healthy donors. Looking at the study overall: Samples from HLA-typed donors yielded about 85 million unique TCRs in an early data release.

Both 60 Vbeta primers and 13 Jbeta primers went into the PCR. Using immunoSEQ multiplex PCR, the repertoire was profiled, and TCRdb retains in-frame clones only, with some absent. The sample contains 200,000 to 250,000 clones, 80% to 90% of which appear only once. About this clone itself: Its antigen is not known.

Donors in the study were healthy people who gave bone marrow. Looked up from germline, CDR1 is SGHVS and CDR2 is FNYEAQ. With 5 bases clipped from V and 1 base from J, the junction kept 9 bases outside the gene matches. The CDR3 extends over 17 amino acids. Whole-study findings and limits: TRBV6-2, TRBV6-3 and other indistinguishable V segments were excluded. One variant, a missense change in DCLRE1C, was linked in a later analysis to TCR beta V- and J-gene trimming.

This chain links TRBV7-6 with TRBJ2-3, with 10 positions matching TRBD2. Sequenced material: PBMCs. The sequence derives from a girl aged 2-10 years in good health and CMV-seronegative. DNA for the CDR3: TGTGCCAGCAGCCCGACTCCGGGGACTAGCGGCACAGATACGCAGTATTTT. Residues: CASSPTPGTSGTDTQYF.